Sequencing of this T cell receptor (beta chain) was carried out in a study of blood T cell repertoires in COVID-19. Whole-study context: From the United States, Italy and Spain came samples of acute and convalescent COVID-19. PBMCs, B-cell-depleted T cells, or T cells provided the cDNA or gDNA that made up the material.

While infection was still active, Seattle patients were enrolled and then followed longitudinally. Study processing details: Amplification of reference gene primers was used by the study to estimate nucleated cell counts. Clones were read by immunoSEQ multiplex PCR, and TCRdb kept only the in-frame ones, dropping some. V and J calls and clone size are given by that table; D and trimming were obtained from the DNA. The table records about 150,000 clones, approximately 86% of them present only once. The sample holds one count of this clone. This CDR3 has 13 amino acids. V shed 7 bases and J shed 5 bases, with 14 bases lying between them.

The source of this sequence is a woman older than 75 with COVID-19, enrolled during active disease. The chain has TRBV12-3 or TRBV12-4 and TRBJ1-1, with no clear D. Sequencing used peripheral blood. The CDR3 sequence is CASILTPGTEAFF. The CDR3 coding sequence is TGTGCCAGCATCTTGACCCCGGGGACTGAAGCTTTCTTT.